A selection of T cell receptor beta chains follows, all from one sample in a study of OX40 agonist ivuxolimab in advanced cancers. Using immunoSEQ multiplex PCR, the repertoire was profiled, and TCRdb retains in-frame clones only, with some absent. Of some 70,000 clones listed, roughly 84% are singletons. Sequenced here: CD4+ or CD8+ T cells sorted from blood, sampled in a trial of the OX40 agonist ivuxolimab. The receptors originated from an adult with an advanced solid tumor such as melanoma, head and neck, liver or kidney cancer. Each CDR3 is given with its conserved first and last residue. The order of the fields is D gene, V gene, J gene, clone size, CDR3 protein, CDR3 DNA. D genes are given only for firm matches. Size values are once, few and many counts, or a class for expanded clones, and some rows have none.

D: TRBD1; V: TRBV14; J: TRBJ1-2; size: once; CDR3: CASSPRTGAGYGYTF; DNA: TGTGCCAGCAGCCCTCGGACAGGGGCGGGGTATGGCTACACCTTC
D: NA; V: TRBV5-6; J: TRBJ1-2; size: NA; CDR3: CASSLGRDYGYTF; DNA: TGTGCCAGCAGCTTGGGAAGAGACTATGGCTACACCTTC
D: TRBD2; V: TRBV6-5; J: TRBJ2-3; size: NA; CDR3: CASSYSGGGATDTQYF; DNA: TGTGCCAGCAGTTACTCTGGCGGGGGGGCCACAGATACGCAGTATTTT
D: TRBD2; V: TRBV6-4; J: TRBJ2-1; size: NA; CDR3: CASSDRFPAGASYNEQFF; DNA: TGTGCCAGCAGTGACCGTTTTCCAGCGGGGGCCTCCTACAATGAGCAGTTCTTC
D: NA; V: TRBV18; J: TRBJ1-1; size: NA; CDR3: CASSPNLRLNTEAFF; DNA: TGTGCCAGCTCACCAAATCTGAGGCTAAACACTGAAGCTTTCTTT
D: NA; V: TRBV27; J: TRBJ2-2; size: NA; CDR3: CASSSSRYQVDTGELFF; DNA: NA
D: TRBD1; V: TRBV6-5; J: TRBJ2-7; size: NA; CDR3: CACSRDRGAYEQYF; DNA: TGTGCCTGTTCCCGGGACAGGGGTGCCTACGAGCAGTACTTC
D: NA; V: TRBV7-2; J: TRBJ1-3; size: NA; CDR3: CASSLVGPPSSGNTIYF; DNA: TGTGCCAGCAGCTTAGTAGGACCGCCGAGCTCTGGAAACACCATATATTTT
D: NA; V: TRBV5-1; J: TRBJ2-5; size: NA; CDR3: CASSIGVEETQYF; DNA: TGCGCCAGCAGTATAGGCGTCGAAGAGACCCAGTACTTC
D: TRBD1; V: TRBV7-8; J: TRBJ1-2; size: once; CDR3: CASSLGDRGGGYTF; DNA: TGTGCCAGCAGCTTAGGGGACAGGGGAGGGGGCTACACCTTC
D: NA; V: TRBV6-4; J: TRBJ1-6; size: NA; CDR3: CASSDRGGSPLHF; DNA: TGTGCCAGCAGTGACAGGGGGGGTTCACCCCTCCACTTT
D: TRBD1; V: TRBV18; J: TRBJ1-4; size: NA; CDR3: CASSPPGEPGGWEKLFF; DNA: TGTGCCAGCTCACCACCGGGGGAACCAGGGGGATGGGAAAAACTGTTTTTT
D: TRBD1; V: TRBV11-2; J: TRBJ1-6; size: NA; CDR3: CASSPTGGNSPLHF; DNA: TGTGCCAGCAGCCCGACAGGGGGGAATTCACCCCTCCACTTT
D: TRBD1; V: TRBV18; J: TRBJ1-1; size: NA; CDR3: CASSRDRATEAFF; DNA: TGTGCCAGCTCAAGAGACAGGGCCACTGAAGCTTTCTTT
D: NA; V: TRBV5-1; J: TRBJ1-1; size: NA; CDR3: CASSLLGRGTEAFF; DNA: TGCGCCAGCAGCTTGTTGGGCAGGGGAACTGAAGCTTTCTTT
D: TRBD1; V: TRBV9; J: TRBJ1-2; size: NA; CDR3: CASNSGGESGTGGPPLRGYTF; DNA: TGTGCCAGCAATTCGGGAGGCGAATCCGGGACAGGGGGACCGCCGTTGAGGGGCTACACCTTC
D: NA; V: TRBV6-1; J: TRBJ1-3; size: NA; CDR3: CASSQEFSGNTIYF; DNA: TGTGCCAGCAGTCAGGAGTTCTCTGGAAACACCATATATTTT
D: NA; V: TRBV6-1; J: TRBJ2-1; size: few; CDR3: CASSADKGGRQFF; DNA: TGTGCCAGCAGTGCCGATAAGGGGGGCCGGCAGTTCTTC
D: NA; V: TRBV7-9; J: TRBJ1-1; size: NA; CDR3: CASSPTSDPNPEAFF; DNA: TGTGCCAGCAGCCCCACGTCGGACCCTAACCCTGAAGCTTTCTTT
D: TRBD1; V: TRBV6-5; J: TRBJ1-1; size: NA; CDR3: CASRGDRERAFF; DNA: TGTGCCAGCAGGGGGGACAGGGAAAGGGCTTTCTTT
D: NA; V: TRBV6-6; J: TRBJ1-1; size: few; CDR3: CASQRGTEAFF; DNA: TGTGCCAGCCAACGGGGAACTGAAGCTTTCTTT
D: TRBD1; V: TRBV10-2; J: TRBJ1-4; size: NA; CDR3: CASSEPGQGEKLFF; DNA: TGCGCCAGCAGTGAACCGGGACAGGGTGAAAAACTGTTTTTT
D: NA; V: TRBV19; J: TRBJ1-1; size: NA; CDR3: CASSRGRGTNTEAFF; DNA: TGTGCCAGTAGTAGGGGGCGGGGAACGAACACTGAAGCTTTCTTT
D: TRBD1; V: TRBV27; J: TRBJ1-1; size: once; CDR3: CASSFVRGPGLGTEAFF; DNA: TGTGCCAGCAGTTTCGTCAGGGGGCCTGGGTTGGGCACTGAAGCTTTCTTT
D: TRBD2; V: TRBV10-3; J: TRBJ2-7; size: NA; CDR3: CAISVPTSGAGYEQYF; DNA: TGTGCCATCAGTGTGCCGACTAGCGGGGCTGGCTACGAGCAGTACTTC
D: TRBD1; V: TRBV9; J: TRBJ2-7; size: few; CDR3: CASSEGTVGYEQYF; DNA: TGTGCCAGCAGCGAAGGGACAGTAGGCTACGAGCAGTACTTC
D: NA; V: TRBV2; J: TRBJ2-5; size: NA; CDR3: CASSGVDSQETQYF; DNA: TGTGCCAGCAGTGGCGTGGACAGCCAAGAGACCCAGTACTTC
D: NA; V: TRBV19; J: TRBJ1-1; size: few; CDR3: CASRFRGEAFF; DNA: TGTGCCAGCAGGTTTCGCGGCGAAGCTTTCTTT
D: TRBD1; V: TRBV2; J: TRBJ1-1; size: once; CDR3: CASKKQGDTEAFF; DNA: TGTGCCAGCAAAAAACAGGGGGACACTGAAGCTTTCTTT
D: NA; V: TRBV5-6; J: TRBJ1-2; size: NA; CDR3: CASSLIGRQGSYGYTF; DNA: TGTGCCAGCAGCTTGATAGGTCGGCAGGGTAGCTATGGCTACACCTTC
D: TRBD1; V: TRBV2; J: TRBJ2-2; size: few; CDR3: CAGRQGAGELFF; DNA: TGTGCCGGCCGTCAGGGGGCCGGGGAGCTGTTTTTT
D: NA; V: TRBV7-8; J: TRBJ2-1; size: NA; CDR3: CASSLRDNEQFF; DNA: TGTGCCAGCAGCTTAAGAGACAATGAGCAGTTCTTC
D: TRBD2; V: TRBV5-1; J: TRBJ2-1; size: NA; CDR3: CASSLPPSGGGNEQFF; DNA: TGCGCCAGCAGCTTGCCCCCTAGCGGGGGGGGTAATGAGCAGTTCTTC
D: TRBD2; V: TRBV7-9; J: TRBJ2-1; size: NA; CDR3: CASSPLAGSSYNEQFF; DNA: TGTGCCAGCAGCCCCCTAGCGGGGAGCTCCTACAATGAGCAGTTCTTC
D: TRBD1; V: TRBV2; J: TRBJ2-7; size: NA; CDR3: CASKAGGPTYEQYF; DNA: TGTGCCAGCAAAGCAGGGGGCCCTACCTACGAGCAGTACTTC
D: NA; V: TRBV6-5; J: TRBJ2-7; size: NA; CDR3: CASSWDPSPSYEQYF; DNA: TGTGCCAGCAGTTGGGACCCTTCCCCTTCCTACGAGCAGTACTTC
D: NA; V: TRBV18; J: TRBJ2-7; size: NA; CDR3: CASSPTTDEQYF; DNA: TGTGCCAGCTCACCCACGACCGACGAGCAGTACTTC
D: TRBD1; V: TRBV15; J: TRBJ2-7; size: NA; CDR3: CATSLGTDFYEQYF; DNA: TGTGCCACCAGCCTCGGGACAGATTTCTACGAGCAGTACTTC
D: NA; V: TRBV2; J: TRBJ1-1; size: NA; CDR3: CASSKRTQNTEAFF; DNA: TGTGCCAGCAGTAAGAGGACACAGAACACTGAAGCTTTCTTT
D: NA; V: TRBV5-6; J: TRBJ2-3; size: once; CDR3: CASSPATKGATDTQYF; DNA: TGTGCCAGCAGTCCGGCCACGAAGGGTGCCACAGATACGCAGTATTTT
D: NA; V: TRBV23-1; J: TRBJ1-2; size: NA; CDR3: CASSRNLEFGYTF; DNA: TGCGCCAGCAGTCGGAATCTTGAGTTTGGCTACACCTTC
D: NA; V: TRBV27; J: TRBJ1-4; size: NA; CDR3: CASKRTVGEYEKLFF; DNA: TGTGCCAGCAAGAGGACAGTAGGGGAGTATGAAAAACTGTTTTTT